The rows below give T cell receptor beta chains drawn from one sample of a study of T cells after yellow fever vaccination. TCRdb re-called the 5' RACE reads through MiXCR, storing one row per CDR3 protein. The table includes around 40,000 distinct CDR3 sequences, 6.8% detected once. The specimen comprised CD8+ T cells not binding an NS4B(214-222) dextramer, sorted from PBMCs, sampled 45 days after the yellow fever booster vaccination. All receptors derive from a man younger than 40 who received the YFV17D yellow fever vaccine. CDR3s include the opening cysteine and the closing phenylalanine or tryptophan. The D gene is left open where the match is weak. The size of a clone is reported for some rows only, either as once, few or many, or as a class for expanded clones.

clone_size	v_call	j_call	d_call	cdr3_aa	cdr3_nt
once	TRBV5-6	TRBJ2-4	.	CASSPGLAKNIQYF	TGTGCCAGCAGCCCCGGGCTAGCCAAAAACATTCAGTACTTC
many	TRBV12-3/TRBV12-4	TRBJ2-7	.	CASSQGGYEQYF	TGTGCCAGCAGTCAGGGGGGGTACGAGCAGTACTTC
many	TRBV27	TRBJ2-3	.	CASSPLQAGSTDTQYF	TGTGCCAGCAGCCCCCTTCAGGCGGGGAGCACAGATACGCAGTATTTT
many	TRBV11-2	TRBJ2-2	TRBD2	CATIARAGGHRELFF	TGTGCCACTATAGCCCGGGCGGGAGGTCACCGGGAGCTGTTTTTT
many	TRBV10-2	TRBJ2-1	.	CASSDTGSYNEQFF	TGCGCCAGCAGCGATACCGGCTCCTACAATGAGCAGTTCTTC
many	TRBV29-1	TRBJ2-2	TRBD1	CSVFDRGQVGELFF	TGCAGCGTGTTTGACAGGGGGCAAGTCGGGGAGCTGTTTTTT
many	TRBV7-2	TRBJ2-1	TRBD2	CASSLEVAGAYNEQFF	TGTGCCAGCAGCTTAGAGGTAGCGGGCGCGTACAATGAGCAGTTCTTC
many	TRBV11-2	TRBJ2-5	.	CASSNPTGRETQYF	TGTGCCAGCAGCAATCCTACAGGGAGGGAGACCCAGTACTTC
many	TRBV29-1	TRBJ2-7	.	CSAEGWGPSPYEQYF	TGCAGCGCCGAGGGGTGGGGCCCAAGCCCCTACGAGCAGTACTTC
many	TRBV15	TRBJ2-3	TRBD2	CATSKGREADTQYF	TGTGCCACCAGCAAGGGGCGGGAGGCCGATACGCAGTATTTT
few	TRBV28	TRBJ2-5	TRBD1	CASRHSQGAEETQYF	TGTGCCAGCAGGCACTCCCAGGGGGCGGAAGAGACCCAGTACTTC
.	TRBV27	TRBJ2-6	.	CASSFSAGTWRSGANVLTF	TGTGCCAGCAGTTTTTCCGCCGGGACATGGAGATCTGGGGCCAACGTCCTGACTTTC
few	TRBV5-6	TRBJ1-2	.	CASSLRGNGYTF	TGTGCCAGCAGTCTGAGAGGGAATGGCTACACCTTC
few	TRBV6-2/TRBV6-3	TRBJ2-2	.	CASSYSGRTGELFF	TGTGCCAGCAGTTACTCCGGACGGACCGGGGAGCTGTTTTTT
many	TRBV11-1	TRBJ2-5	TRBD1	CASRDSGQTSQETQYF	TGTGCCAGCAGGGATTCGGGACAGACATCCCAAGAGACCCAGTACTTC
many	TRBV4-2	TRBJ2-7	TRBD1	CASSQGGTGDGEQYF	TGTGCCAGCAGCCAAGGGGGGACAGGGGACGGAGAGCAGTACTTC
many	TRBV12-3/TRBV12-4	TRBJ2-7	.	CASSLGQFPYEQYF	TGTGCCAGCAGTTTAGGGCAGTTTCCCTACGAGCAGTACTTC
.	TRBV7-9	TRBJ2-3	TRBD1	CASNMDRATDTQYF	TGTGCCAGCAACATGGACAGGGCCACAGATACGCAGTATTTT
.	TRBV20-1	TRBJ2-7	.	CSAPRDPGGEQYF	TGCAGTGCTCCCCGGGACCCCGGGGGCGAGCAGTACTTC
many	TRBV12-3/TRBV12-4	TRBJ2-7	.	CASTHGADWPYEQYF	TGTGCCAGCACCCACGGAGCGGACTGGCCCTACGAGCAGTACTTC
few	TRBV25-1	TRBJ2-7	.	CASSPRTFYSYEQYF	TGTGCCAGCAGTCCAAGGACCTTTTACTCCTACGAGCAGTACTTC
many	TRBV11-2	TRBJ1-1	.	CASSLGGGNTEAFF	TGTGCCAGCAGCTTAGGGGGAGGGAACACTGAAGCTTTCTTT
many	TRBV27	TRBJ2-7	.	CASMDFERPYEQYF	TGTGCCAGCATGGACTTCGAGCGGCCCTACGAGCAGTACTTC
many	TRBV28	TRBJ1-1	.	CASSAGWGTNTEAFF	TGTGCCAGCTCTGCAGGGTGGGGAACGAACACTGAAGCTTTCTTT
many	TRBV15	TRBJ2-1	TRBD2	CATSRDISGSLNEQFF	TGTGCCACCAGCAGAGATATCAGCGGGAGTTTAAATGAGCAGTTCTTC
many	TRBV11-1	TRBJ2-7	.	CASSTVSYEQYF	TGTGCCAGCAGCACAGTGAGCTACGAGCAGTACTTC
.	TRBV5-4	TRBJ1-4	.	CASSLDRQSEKLFF	TGTGCCAGCAGCTTGGACAGACAGAGTGAAAAACTGTTTTTT
many	TRBV6-2/TRBV6-3	TRBJ2-2	.	CASTKSGELFF	TGTGCCAGCACTAAATCCGGGGAGCTGTTTTTT
many	TRBV20-1	TRBJ2-3	.	CSASPPGRAFAQYF	TGCAGTGCTTCTCCTCCTGGCCGCGCCTTTGCGCAGTATTTT
many	TRBV6-5	TRBJ2-1	.	CASTSSAIYNEQFF	TGTGCCAGCACTTCCTCGGCGATTTACAATGAGCAGTTCTTC
many	TRBV15	TRBJ2-1	.	CATSGTGADEQFF	TGTGCCACCAGCGGCACTGGGGCCGATGAGCAGTTCTTC
many	TRBV7-2	TRBJ2-5	TRBD1	CASSLLRTGRETQYF	TGTGCCAGCAGCCTCCTAAGGACAGGGAGGGAGACCCAGTACTTC
many	TRBV4-3	TRBJ2-7	TRBD1	CASSLLTGSNEQYF	TGCGCCAGCAGCCTTCTGACAGGGAGCAACGAGCAGTACTTC
many	TRBV29-1	TRBJ2-1	.	CSVVGVGPNEQFF	TGCAGCGTTGTAGGGGTAGGCCCAAATGAGCAGTTCTTC
many	TRBV12-3/TRBV12-4	TRBJ2-1	.	CATRRIIYNEQFF	TGTGCGACCCGGAGAATTATCTACAATGAGCAGTTCTTC
many	TRBV27	TRBJ2-2	.	CASANTGELFF	TGTGCCAGCGCCAACACCGGGGAGCTGTTTTTT
many	TRBV15	TRBJ1-5	.	CATSRGPDSNQPQHF	TGTGCCACCAGCAGAGGCCCGGATAGCAATCAGCCCCAGCATTTT
many	TRBV9	TRBJ2-3	TRBD2	CASSVPLAGGTDTQYF	TGTGCCAGCAGCGTACCACTAGCGGGGGGCACAGATACGCAGTATTTT
many	TRBV18	TRBJ1-1	TRBD1	CASSLSGTGAPEAFF	TGTGCCAGCTCGCTTTCCGGGACAGGGGCCCCTGAAGCTTTCTTT
many	TRBV6-1	TRBJ2-5	TRBD2	CASRTSGIQETQYF	TGTGCCAGCCGGACTAGCGGAATCCAAGAGACCCAGTACTTC
many	TRBV7-9	TRBJ2-3	TRBD2	CASSPGTTKSTDTQYF	TGTGCCAGCAGCCCCGGGACTACGAAAAGCACAGATACGCAGTATTTT
many	TRBV28	TRBJ2-7	.	CASSGTMSYEQYF	TGTGCCAGCAGTGGAACAATGAGCTACGAGCAGTACTTC
.	TRBV7-6	TRBJ2-7	TRBD2	CASSLARAGASPYEQYF	TGTGCCAGCAGCTTAGCAAGGGCGGGAGCCTCCCCCTACGAGCAGTACTTC
.	TRBV20-1	TRBJ1-4	.	CSARDRRRMATNEKLFF	TGCAGTGCTAGAGATCGGCGGAGGATGGCAACTAATGAAAAACTGTTTTTT
many	TRBV6-5	TRBJ1-1	.	CASSYSAEAFF	TGTGCCAGCAGTTACTCGGCTGAAGCTTTCTTT
few	TRBV20-1	TRBJ2-6	.	CSARPWDRTGANVLTF	TGCAGTGCTAGACCTTGGGACCGCACTGGGGCCAACGTCCTGACTTTC
many	TRBV30	TRBJ1-1	.	CACARDTEAFF	TGTGCCTGTGCCAGGGACACTGAAGCTTTCTTT
.	TRBV7-8	TRBJ2-7	TRBD2	CASSPQPSGRSSYEQYF	TGTGCCAGCAGCCCCCAACCTAGCGGGAGAAGCTCCTACGAGCAGTACTTC
many	TRBV15	TRBJ2-3	TRBD2	CATSRDGTSEYTQYF	TGTGCCACCAGCAGAGATGGGACTAGCGAATATACGCAGTATTTT
many	TRBV2	TRBJ2-7	TRBD1	CASSITGAYEQYF	TGTGCCAGCAGTATAACAGGGGCCTACGAGCAGTACTTC
few	TRBV7-6	TRBJ2-3	.	CASSQNSLSDTQYF	TGTGCCAGCAGCCAAAACTCGTTGTCAGATACGCAGTATTTT
few	TRBV19	TRBJ1-1	.	CASSIVFGLTEAFF	TGTGCCAGTAGTATAGTGTTCGGTTTGACTGAAGCTTTCTTT
many	TRBV5-6	TRBJ2-3	TRBD2	CASSLVSSGRPDTQYF	TGTGCCAGCAGCTTGGTTTCTAGCGGGAGACCAGATACGCAGTATTTT
.	TRBV25-1	TRBJ2-7	TRBD2	CASSEGGYGYEQYF	TGTGCCAGCAGTGAGGGAGGGTATGGGTACGAGCAGTACTTC
many	TRBV6-2/TRBV6-3	TRBJ1-5	.	CASSPGPVTSPQHF	TGTGCCAGCAGTCCGGGACCCGTTACATCGCCCCAGCATTTT